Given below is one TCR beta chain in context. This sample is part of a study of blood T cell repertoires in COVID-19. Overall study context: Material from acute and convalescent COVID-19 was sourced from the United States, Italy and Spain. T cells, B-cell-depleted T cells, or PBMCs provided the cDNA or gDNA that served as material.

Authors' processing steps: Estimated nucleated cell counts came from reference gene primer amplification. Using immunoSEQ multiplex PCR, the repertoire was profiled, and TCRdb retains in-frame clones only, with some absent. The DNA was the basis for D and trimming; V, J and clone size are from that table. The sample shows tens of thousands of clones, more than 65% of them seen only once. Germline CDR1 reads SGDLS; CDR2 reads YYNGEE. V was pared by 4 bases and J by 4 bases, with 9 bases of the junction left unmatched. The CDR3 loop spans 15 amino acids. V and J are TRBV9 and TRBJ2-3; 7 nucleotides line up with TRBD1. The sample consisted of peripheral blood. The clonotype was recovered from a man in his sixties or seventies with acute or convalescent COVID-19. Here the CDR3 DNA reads TGTGCCAGCAGCCCATTGACAGGGAGCGCAGATACGCAGTATTTT. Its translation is CASSPLTGSADTQYF.